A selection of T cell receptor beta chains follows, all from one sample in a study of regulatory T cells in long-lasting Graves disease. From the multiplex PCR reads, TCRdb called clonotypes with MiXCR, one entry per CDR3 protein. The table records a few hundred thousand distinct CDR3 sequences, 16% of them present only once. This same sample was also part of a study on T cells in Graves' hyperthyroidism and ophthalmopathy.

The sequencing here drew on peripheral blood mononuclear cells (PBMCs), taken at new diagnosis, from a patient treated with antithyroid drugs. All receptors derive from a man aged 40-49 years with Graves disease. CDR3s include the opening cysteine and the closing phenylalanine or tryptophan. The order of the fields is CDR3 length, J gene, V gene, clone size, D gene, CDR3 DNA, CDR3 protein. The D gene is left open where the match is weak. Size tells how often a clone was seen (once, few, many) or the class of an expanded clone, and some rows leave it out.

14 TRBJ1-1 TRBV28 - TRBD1 TGTGCCAGCAGAGTGACAGGGGAGAACACTGAAGCTTTCTTT CASRVTGENTEAFF
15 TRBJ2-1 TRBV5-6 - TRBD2 TGTGCCAGCAGCTTGTCCGGGACTAGCATGAATGAGCAGTTCTTC CASSLSGTSMNEQFF
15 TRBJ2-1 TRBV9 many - TGTGCCAGCAGCGTACAGGGACACAATGAGATTGAGCAGTTCTTC CASSVQGHNEIEQFF
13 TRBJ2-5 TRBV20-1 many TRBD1 TGCAGTGCTAGCAAGGGGGCAGGAGAGACCCAGTACTTC CSASKGAGETQYF
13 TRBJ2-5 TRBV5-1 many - TGCGCCAGCAGCTTGATTAGGGATGTGACCCAGTACTTC CASSLIRDVTQYF
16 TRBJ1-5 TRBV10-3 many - TGTGCCATCAGTGGGTCATGGGCCGGGAACAATCAGCCCCAGCATTTT CAISGSWAGNNQPQHF
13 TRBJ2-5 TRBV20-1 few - TGCAGTGCTAGACGACATTCCCAAGAGACCCAGTACTTC CSARRHSQETQYF
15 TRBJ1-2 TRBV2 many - TGTGCCAGCAGTGAGGTGGGCAGCCCAAACTATGGCTACACCTTC CASSEVGSPNYGYTF
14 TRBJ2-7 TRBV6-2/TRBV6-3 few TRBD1 TGTGCCAGCAGTTTGGGACAGCTCTCCTACGAGCAGTACTTC CASSLGQLSYEQYF
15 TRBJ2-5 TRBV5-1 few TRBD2 TGCGCCAGCAGCTTACTTGGGACTAGCGGTGAGACCCAGTACTTC CASSLLGTSGETQYF
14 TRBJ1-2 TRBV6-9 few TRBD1 TGTGCCAGCAGTTTCAGACAGGGACTCTATGGCTACACCTTC CASSFRQGLYGYTF
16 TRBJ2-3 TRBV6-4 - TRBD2 TGTGCCAGCAGTGCCGGAAGCGGGGCAGCGTCAGATACGCAGTATTTT CASSAGSGAASDTQYF
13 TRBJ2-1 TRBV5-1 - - TGTGCCAGCAGCAAAGACTCATCTGGTGAGCAGTTCTTC CASSKDSSGEQFF
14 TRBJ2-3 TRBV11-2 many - TGTGCCAGCAGCTTAGATCTCCTAGGTAATACGCAGTATTTT CASSLDLLGNTQYF
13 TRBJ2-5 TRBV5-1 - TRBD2 TGCGCCAGCAACTGGGAGGGAGAAGAGACCCAGTACTTC CASNWEGEETQYF
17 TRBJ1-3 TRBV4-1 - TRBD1 TGCGCCAGCAGCCAGTTTCGGGGGACAGGATCTGGAAACACCATATATTTT CASSQFRGTGSGNTIYF
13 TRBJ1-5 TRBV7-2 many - TGTGCCAGCAGCCGACACCCTTATCAGCCCCAGCATTTT CASSRHPYQPQHF
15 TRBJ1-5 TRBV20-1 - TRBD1 TGCAGTGCGGCGGCACCGACAGGGGTGAATCAGCCCCAGCGTTTT CSAAAPTGVNQPQRF
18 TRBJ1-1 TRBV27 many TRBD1 TGTGCCAGCAGTTTTTTAGACCAATTAGGGACAGGGAACACTGAAGCTTTCTTT CASSFLDQLGTGNTEAFF
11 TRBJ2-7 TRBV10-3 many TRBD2 TGTGCCATCCGGGAGGGCTACGAGCAGTACTTC CAIREGYEQYF
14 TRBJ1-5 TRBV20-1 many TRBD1 TGCAGTGCCGAATCGGGCGAGGGGGCGAATCCCCAGCATTTT CSAESGEGANPQHF
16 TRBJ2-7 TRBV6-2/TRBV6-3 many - TGTGCCAGCAGTTACTCGTTTACGGACAGTCACTACGAGCAGTACTTC CASSYSFTDSHYEQYF
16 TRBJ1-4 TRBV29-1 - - TGCAGCGTAGGAAACAGGACCGCTCCTCATAATGAAAAACTGTTTTTT CSVGNRTAPHNEKLFF
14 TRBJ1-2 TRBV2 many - TGTGCCAGCGCCAAAAGGGGGGCGGGTGATGGCTACACCTTC CASAKRGAGDGYTF
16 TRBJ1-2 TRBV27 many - TGTGCCAGCAGTTTATCGAGGGGGAGGGGCCGGTCGGGCTACACCTTC CASSLSRGRGRSGYTF
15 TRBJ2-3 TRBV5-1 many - TGCGCCAGCAGCAAAGGCCTCCAGTTCCCAGATACGCAGTATTTT CASSKGLQFPDTQYF
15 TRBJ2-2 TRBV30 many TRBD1 TGTGCCTGGAGTGTACAGGGGGTCGACACCGGGGAGCTGTTTTTT CAWSVQGVDTGELFF
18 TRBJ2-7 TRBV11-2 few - TGTGCCAGCAGCCAAGATAGGGGGTCGGCGGGGGCCCTAGGCGAGCAGTACTTC CASSQDRGSAGALGEQYF
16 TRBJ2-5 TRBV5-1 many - TGCGCCAGCAGCAAGGATCCGGGGGCCGGCTGGGAGACCCAGTACTTC CASSKDPGAGWETQYF
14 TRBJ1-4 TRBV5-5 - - TGTGCCAGCAGCTTGGGAGCGATTAATGAAAAACTGTTTTTT CASSLGAINEKLFF
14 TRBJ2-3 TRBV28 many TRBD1 TGTGCCAGCAGTCCGACACAGGGGTCAGATACGCAGTATTTT CASSPTQGSDTQYF
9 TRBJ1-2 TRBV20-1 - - TGCAGTGCTCACGATGGCTACACCTTC CSAHDGYTF
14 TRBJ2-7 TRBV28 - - TGTGCCAGCAGACCGGGATTAGGCCGGGGCGAGCAGTACTTC CASRPGLGRGEQYF
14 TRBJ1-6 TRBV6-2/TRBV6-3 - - TGTGCCAGCAGGGTGGACAGCACTAATTCACCCCTCCACTTT CASRVDSTNSPLHF
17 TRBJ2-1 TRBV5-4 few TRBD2 TGTGCCAGCAGCTTGGATTCTAGCGGGGGGGCCACCAATGAGCAGTTCTTC CASSLDSSGGATNEQFF
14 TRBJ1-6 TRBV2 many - TGTGCCAGCAACTACAGGGAGGGTAATTCACCCCTCCACTTT CASNYREGNSPLHF
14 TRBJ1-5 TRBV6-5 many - TGTGCCAGCAGTTATAAGGATAGCAATCAGCCCCAGCATTTT CASSYKDSNQPQHF
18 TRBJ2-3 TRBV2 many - TGTGCCAGCAGGAGGGCCCTCAGGAGCAGAGGAAGCACAGATACGCAGTATTTT CASRRALRSRGSTDTQYF
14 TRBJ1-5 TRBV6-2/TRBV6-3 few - TGTGCCAGCAGTTCGAGGCAGGGTGATCAGCCCCAGCATTTT CASSSRQGDQPQHF
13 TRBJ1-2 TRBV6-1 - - TGTGCCAGCAGTCCTCGGGGTAACTATGGCTACACCTTC CASSPRGNYGYTF
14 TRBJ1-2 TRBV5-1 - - TGCGCCAGCAGCCCACCATTCGGGGTCTATGGCTACACCTTC CASSPPFGVYGYTF
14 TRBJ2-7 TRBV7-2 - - TGTGCCAGCAGCCAATCCCCCGGGGCCCTCGAGCAGTACTTC CASSQSPGALEQYF